What follows are 6 T cell receptor beta chains derived from one specimen sequenced in a study of T cells expressing NK-cell markers. TCRdb re-called the 5' RACE reads; one entry per CDR3 protein, DNA not given. The sample totals about 300,000 distinct CDR3 sequences; its top ten clones hold about 4.2%. The sample consisted of blood T cells: a sorted CD56 or NKG2C T cell subset, CD4+ or CD8+ T cells, or bulk PBMC T cells (not recorded which). All receptors come from a woman between 18 and 70 years old in good health.

The J gene is TRBJ2-6, the V gene TRBV20-1; absent DNA, TCRdb's TRBD1 call cannot be checked. This CDR3 has 19 amino acids. CDR1 is DFQATT and CDR2 is SNEGSKA in the germline V gene (reference sequence). The CDR3 sequence is CSANPTLDRVPSGANVLTF.

V usage is TRBV7-2 and J usage is TRBJ1-2. Germline CDR1 and CDR2: SGHTA and FQGNSA. This CDR3 region has 14 residues. The chain's CDR3 is CASSLDPMNYGYTF.

V gene TRBV29-1 combines with J gene TRBJ2-7; TCRdb's D call of TRBD2 is untestable without DNA. The germline CDR1 and CDR2 sequences are SQVTM and ANQGSEA. The CDR3 sequence is 12 residues long. The CDR3 sequence is CSAASDIYEQYF.

This chain uses TRBV4-3 with TRBJ2-1; TCRdb's D call, TRBD1, is unchecked because there is no DNA. Germline V lookup: CDR1 LGHNA, CDR2 YSLEER. This CDR3 contains 14 residues. CDR3 loop: CASSPQGRRNEQFF.

The J gene is TRBJ2-2, the V gene TRBV30; the D gene TCRdb calls, TRBD1, cannot be checked with no DNA. This CDR3 region has 16 residues. Germline lookup yields CDR1 GTSNPN and CDR2 SVGIG (reference sequence). CDR3 region: CAWTPGGTTNTGELFF.

This chain joins TRBV20-1 and TRBJ2-7; TCRdb's D call, TRBD2, is unchecked because there is no DNA. The CDR3 has 12 amino acids. The germline V gene encodes CDR1 DFQATT and CDR2 SNEGSKA (reference sequence). CDR3 sequence: CSALAGGYEQYF.